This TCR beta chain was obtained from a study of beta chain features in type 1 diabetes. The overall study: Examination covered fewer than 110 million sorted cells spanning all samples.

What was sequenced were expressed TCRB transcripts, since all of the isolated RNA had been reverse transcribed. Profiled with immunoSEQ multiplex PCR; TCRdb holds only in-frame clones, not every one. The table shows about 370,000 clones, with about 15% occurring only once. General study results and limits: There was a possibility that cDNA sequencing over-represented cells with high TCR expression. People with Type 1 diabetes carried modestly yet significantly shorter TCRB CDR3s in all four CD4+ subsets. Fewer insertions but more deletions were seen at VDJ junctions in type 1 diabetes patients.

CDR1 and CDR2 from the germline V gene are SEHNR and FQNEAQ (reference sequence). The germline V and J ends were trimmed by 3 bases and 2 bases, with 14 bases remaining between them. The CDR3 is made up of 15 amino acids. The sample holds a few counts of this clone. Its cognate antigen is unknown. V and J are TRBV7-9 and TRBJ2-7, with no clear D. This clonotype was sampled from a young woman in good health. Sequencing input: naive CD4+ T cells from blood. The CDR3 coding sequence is TGTGCCAGCAGCTTTCAGATCCCCTTCACCTACGAGCAGTACTTC. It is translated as CASSFQIPFTYEQYF.